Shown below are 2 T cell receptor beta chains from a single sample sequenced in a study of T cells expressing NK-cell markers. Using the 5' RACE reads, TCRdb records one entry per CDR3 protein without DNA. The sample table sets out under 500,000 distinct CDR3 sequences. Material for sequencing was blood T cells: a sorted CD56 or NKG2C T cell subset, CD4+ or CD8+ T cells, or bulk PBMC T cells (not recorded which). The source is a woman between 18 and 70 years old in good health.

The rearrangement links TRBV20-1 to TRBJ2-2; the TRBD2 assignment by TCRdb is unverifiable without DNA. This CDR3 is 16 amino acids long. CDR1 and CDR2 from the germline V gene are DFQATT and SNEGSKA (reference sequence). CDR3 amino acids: CSARDGGRAEAGELFF.

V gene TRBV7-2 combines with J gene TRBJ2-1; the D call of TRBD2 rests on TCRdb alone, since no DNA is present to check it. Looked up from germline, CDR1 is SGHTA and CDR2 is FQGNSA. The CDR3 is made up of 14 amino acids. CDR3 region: CASSLEPVAGEQFF.